This T cell receptor beta chain comes out of a study of T cells in Graves' hyperthyroidism and ophthalmopathy. Study results and caveats: The model's output predicted ophthalmopathy at a median of about 5.9 months prior to onset.

Germline V gene lookup returns CDR1 MNHEY and CDR2 SVGEGT. The CDR3 consists of 13 residues. V lost 0 bases, J lost 7 bases, and 10 bases lay in between. For this clonotype: Its target is not known.

The investigators amplified TCR beta CDR3 regions from RNA transcripts. HTBI primers were used for first-round RT-PCR of the TCR CDR3. TCRdb itself ran the multiplex PCR reads through MiXCR, one entry per CDR3 protein. The sample has under 300,000 distinct CDR3 sequences, about 14% seen once. The clonotype comes from a woman in her 30s with Graves' hyperthyroidism that later progressed to Graves' ophthalmopathy. The source material was blood. This chain uses TRBV6-2 or TRBV6-3 with TRBJ2-7; D is uncertain. The CDR3 nucleotides are TGTGCCAGCAGTTACTCGCCAGTCTGGGAGCAGTACTTC. The encoded protein is CASSYSPVWEQYF.